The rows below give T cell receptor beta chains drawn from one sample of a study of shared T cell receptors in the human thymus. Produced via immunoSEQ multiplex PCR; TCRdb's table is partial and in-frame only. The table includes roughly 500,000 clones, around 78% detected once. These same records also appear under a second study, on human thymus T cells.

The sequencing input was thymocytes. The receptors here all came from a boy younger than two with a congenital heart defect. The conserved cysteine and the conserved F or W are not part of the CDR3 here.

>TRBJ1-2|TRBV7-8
ASSLEGPGQSYGYT
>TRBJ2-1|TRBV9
ASSPRGREALDEQF
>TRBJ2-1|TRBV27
ASSWGLVTFAEQF
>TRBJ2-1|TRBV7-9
ASSGSLPQF
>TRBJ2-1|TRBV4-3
ASSQDRTSSNEQF
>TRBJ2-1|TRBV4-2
ASSQSGRGFSEQF
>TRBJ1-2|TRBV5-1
ASTLVEGRGGYT
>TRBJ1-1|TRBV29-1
SVDREAAEAF
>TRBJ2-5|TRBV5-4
ASSLDGTSGRGRETQY
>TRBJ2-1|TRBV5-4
ASLGGHEQF
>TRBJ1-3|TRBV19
ASSNRNKHGDSGNTIY
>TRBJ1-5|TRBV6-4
ASSERDNQPQH
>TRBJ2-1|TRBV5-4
ASISYSSSYNEQF
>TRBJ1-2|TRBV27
ASSLPIRDTGDGYT
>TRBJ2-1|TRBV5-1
ASGKRESAYNEQF
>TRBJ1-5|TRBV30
AWRQGSGNQPQH
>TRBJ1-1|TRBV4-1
ASSLRTGDTEAF
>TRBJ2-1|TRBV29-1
SVDGGSYNEQF
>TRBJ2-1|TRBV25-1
ASSNSAGRAPGEQF
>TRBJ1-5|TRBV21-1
ASSNGGGRNQPQH
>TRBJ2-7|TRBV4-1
ASSQEGTGSYEQY
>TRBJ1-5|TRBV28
ASSLEDRGNNQPQH